The present entry profiles one T cell receptor beta chain with its context. The antigen it recognizes is unknown. No much larger clone is present one base from it, and per-base qualities are unavailable. Per the publication, the time point label means: baseline before oral tofacitinib. Peripheral blood and lesional scalp punch biopsies were obtained from patients with alopecia areata. After PBMCs were isolated by density centrifugation and stained for CD3, CD4 and CD8, a FACSAria was used to sort CD4+ and CD8+ T cells. The data belong to a study of CD8+ T cells in alopecia areata (dated by TCRdb to 2016 to 2018). Background for the entire study: Treated patients were enrolled in an open-label pilot trial of oral tofacitinib at 5 to 10 mg twice daily for moderate-to-severe alopecia areata. Tofacitinib was administered for 6 to 18 months, and 6 months of follow-up off drug were then conducted to assess delayed response and recurrence. The study used high-throughput TCRbeta sequencing to examine T cell clonal expansion in alopecia areata, in both the C3H/HeJ mouse model and human patients. On the human side, TCRbeta sequencing was run on scalp tissue and on sorted CD4+ and CD8+ peripheral blood T cells from healthy controls and from alopecia areata patients with either patchy or totalis/universalis disease. Biopsies were taken from tofacitinib-treated patients at baseline and at 4 and 24 weeks of treatment, and a later scalp biopsy was taken in several of the tofacitinib-treated patients. Scalp clonality was compared across normal scalp (n=4), patchy alopecia areata scalp (n=8), and alopecia totalis/universalis scalp (n=8). RNA came from the PAXgene miRNA kit for fixed scalp, the miRNeasy kit for PBMCs, and the RNeasy kit for mouse skin. Amplification of TCRbeta CDR3 regions was done by immunoSEQ multiplex PCR using 35 Vbeta forward primers and 13 Jbeta reverse primers. Overall study results and their limits: Compared with normal scalp, lesional scalp, particularly in alopecia totalis/universalis, had higher clonality and more expanded CD8+ clones, which suggests antigenic drive. TCR sequences shared between patients were less clear than in mice, possibly partly because of HLA diversity in the patient population. Resident alphabeta T cells in normal human skin are also sequenced, complicating scalp TCR repertoire analysis, unlike mouse skin dominated by gammadelta T cells.

The library was made by the immunoSEQ multiplex PCR assay. RNA was extracted from all samples and reverse transcribed into cDNA, which served as template for TCR sequencing. First-strand cDNA was synthesized using SuperScript III with a 2:1 mix of oligo-dT and random hexamers. A synthetic immune receptor repertoire was used to assess amplification bias, and residual bias was removed computationally. The authors processed their data as follows. After raw reads were preprocessed to remove errors, the CDR3 was defined following IMGT conventions as running from the conserved cysteine to phenylalanine. To get clonality, Shannon entropy was normalized by log2 of the number of productive unique TCRs and the result was subtracted from 1. Whether each scalp clone was CD4 or CD8 was inferred by checking scalp TCRbeta sequences against the CD4 and CD8 repertoires from sorted blood. TCRdb obtained this table from immuneACCESS and retained in-frame rearrangements with V and J assigned. These tables miss some clones; where compared with another copy, unresolved V genes account for less than half of the shortfall, and the remainder is unexplained. V and J calls and clone size are copied from that table; D and trimming were computed from the DNA. This sample comprises about 150,000 clones, 80% to 90% of them detected only once. The ten largest clones capture about 16% of the sample.

From a lookup of the germline V gene (reference sequence), CDR1 and CDR2 are GTSNPN and SVGIG. Trimmed from V: 4 bases; trimmed from J: 5 bases; junction bases lacking a gene match: 10. From its cysteine to its phenylalanine, the CDR3 spans 15 amino acids. Solely the CDR3 DNA is kept, with 45 bases framed from the first base. The sample here was CD8+ T cells sorted from blood, taken at week 0. Recombination connected TRBV30 to TRBJ2-7; 11 bases in the middle match TRBD2. The source of this sequence is a human donor with alopecia areata. The bases read TGTGCCTGGATCGATAGACTAGCGGGGTATGACGAGCAGTACTTC. Translation gives CAWIDRLAGYDEQYF.